This paragraph covers one TCR beta chain sequence. Its antigen is not yet known. Base qualities are not recorded, but no much larger clone differs from it by a single base. The data are from a study of shared T cell receptors in the human thymus (dated by TCRdb to about 2021). In terms of the full investigation: The study examined how self-reactive, shared T-cell receptor alpha chains are generated in the human thymus.

Libraries were made using the immunoSEQ multiplex PCR assay. What TCRdb holds here is the immuneACCESS table cut down to in-frame rearrangements. Part of the clones is not present; checked against another copy, under half of the missing clones reflect an unresolved V gene, and the others are unexplained. The sample data list roughly 660,000 clones, and roughly 88% of these were observed just once. The ten largest clones add up to approximately 0.011% of the sample. This sample was shared with a second study, whose subject was human thymus T cells. That second report states: Immunologically healthy infants undergoing open corrective cardiac surgery for congenital heart defects in Finland were used as donors. The thymus tissue came from surgical resects taken out during corrective cardiac surgery. V and J gene segment usage appeared biased in both thymic and peripheral blood repertoires. The related research found that thymic TCR repertoires overlapped highly between unrelated individuals. The study characterized TCR alpha and beta repertoires from about 8 infant thymus samples and a few related peripheral blood samples. Donor ages ranged from roughly 6 to 250 days, and the cohort comprised six male and a couple of female infants. Thymocytes were released mechanically from tissue and stored at -70 °C as pellets of 10-30 million cells. A QIAsymphony instrument was used to extract genomic DNA from frozen cell pellets. Using the immunoSEQ multiplex PCR assay, the TCRB and TCRAD loci were amplified from a standardized quantity of quality-controlled genomic DNA. The amplicons spanned the V(D)J region and were long enough to cover the CDR3 and allow V and J genes to be identified. The commercial immunoSEQ service was used to sequence amplicons on an Illumina platform. Primer bias and sequencing errors were corrected as previously described, and TCRAD and TCRB were defined on the basis of the IMGT database. Repertoires were analysed with immunoSEQ Analyzer 3.0 and VDJTools, covering basic statistics, V/J segment usage, diversity estimates, rarefaction and pairwise overlap. To estimate diversity, the Chao1, ChaoE, Efron-Thisted, Shannon and inverse Simpson indices were applied, and diversity was also estimated on datasets down-sampled to the smallest sample. Repertoire overlap was assessed by strict matching of CDR3 nucleotide sequence, V gene and J gene, and clustering was done by Jaccard-based multidimensional scaling. On average, about 800,000 unique TCRB clonotypes were obtained from thymus samples, compared with 80,000 to 85,000 from blood samples.

This TCR derives from a boy under three years old with a congenital heart defect. Donor details come from another sample of the same person, matched by shared clones. The sequenced sample was thymocytes.

The DNA is TGTGCCAGCAACGACAGGGTTGAAGAGACCCAGTACTTC. Its translation reads: CASNDRVEETQYF. The rearrangement joined TRBV5-4 to TRBJ2-5, with 7 central nucleotides matching TRBD1. Trimmed from V: 6 bases; trimmed from J: 3 bases; junction bases lacking a gene match: 5. Looking up the germline V gene (reference sequence) yields CDR1 SGHNT and CDR2 YYREEE. Counted from cysteine to phenylalanine, this CDR3 has 13 amino acids. The read is trimmed to its CDR3 DNA, 39 bases read in frame from base 1.